This TCR beta chain was identified in a study of shared clonotypes between healthy human individuals. V shed 6 bases and J 4 bases; nucleotides not matched to a gene: 10. The CDR3 loop spans 16 amino acids. Per germline, CDR1 MNHNY and CDR2 SVGAGI (reference sequence). Naive CD8 cells, CD45RO-negative and positively selected for CCR7, excluded terminally differentiated effector memory CD45RA+ cells. The study drew its donors from healthy HIV-negative adults without recent acute infections or vaccinations. Several immunoSEQ plates held equal portions of the genomic DNA taken from each subset. The table came from immunoSEQ multiplex PCR; TCRdb's copy has only in-frame clones and leaves some out. The repertoire consists of about 1.9 million clones, with around 93% occurring once and the leading ten covering 1.5% to 2%.

The material sequenced was naive CD8+ T cells from PBMCs. The source is a man between 18 and 29 years old in good health. Some clones in this sample may be carry-over from other donors' samples. J is TRBJ2-3 and V is TRBV6-6; the match to TRBD2 covers 10 bases. CDR3 in amino acids: CASSHPKREGSDTQYF. The CDR3 DNA reads as TGTGCCAGCAGCCACCCAAAGCGGGAGGGATCAGATACGCAGTATTTT.